This T cell receptor (beta chain) was identified in a study of monozygotic twins with cystic fibrosis. Trimming left V 9 bases short and J 2 bases short, with 11 bases between. This CDR3 has 14 residues. The V gene's germline CDR1 is SNHLY and CDR2 FYNNEI. Data came from immunoSEQ multiplex PCR; TCRdb stores just in-frame clones and leaves some out. The data contain under 11,000 clones, around 97% of them seen just once; the ten biggest clones take up roughly 0.89%. V is TRBV2 and J is TRBJ2-6, with D possibly being TRBD1 (6 bases). The clonotype comes from a boy younger than 18 with cystic fibrosis. Sequencing used blood. The CDR3 DNA reads as TGTGCCAGACAGGGATCTACTGGGGCCAACGTCCTGACTTTC. It yields the protein CARQGSTGANVLTF. The whole variable domain, remainder taken from reference TRBV2 and TRBJ2-6, is EPEVTQTPSHQVTQMGQEVILRCVPISNHLYFYWYRQILGQKVEFLVSFYNNEISEKSEIFDDQFSVERPDGSNFTLKIRSTKLEDSAMYFCARQGSTGANVLTFGAGSRLTVL.